One sample yielded the 15 T cell receptor beta chains listed below, sequenced in a study of patients and donors after allogeneic stem cell transplantation. TCRdb re-derived calls from the RT-PCR reads in MiXCR, one entry per CDR3 protein. The sample holds 150,000 or so distinct CDR3 sequences, roughly 24% seen once. The sample taken for sequencing was blood, either unsorted or a sorted T cell fraction (not recorded which). The receptor set was obtained from a human donor who was either an allogeneic HSCT recipient or a stem cell or donor lymphocyte infusion donor (not recorded which). It is not recorded whose cells these are; they may come from a transplant donor.

This clonotype was detected a few times. The rearrangement uses TRBV25-1 and TRBJ1-6; possibly TRBD1 for D (6 bases). With 2 bases removed from V and 0 bases from J, the gap between germline ends came to 14 bases. In germline, CDR1 is MGHDK, CDR2 SYGVNS. CDR3 length: 18 amino acids. CDR3: CASSEGTPGSSYNSPLHF. The CDR3 region has the DNA TGTGCCAGCAGTGAAGGGACACCCGGGAGCTCCTATAATTCACCCCTCCACTTT.

The chain employs TRBV4-1 and TRBJ1-4; weak D call: TRBD1 (5 bases). The CDR3 spans 18 residues. The V gene's germline CDR1 is MGHRA and CDR2 YSYEKL. The V gene lost 4 bases and the J gene lost 1 base, with 19 bases spanning the gap. CDR3 amino acids: CASSRLRGGRGTNEKLFF. The CDR3 nucleotides read TGCGCCAGCAGCCGCTTAAGGGGTGGGAGGGGAACTAATGAAAAACTGTTTTTT.

Regarding this clonotype: A much larger clone differs by one base, so this may be a read error. This rearrangement joins TRBV6-1 to TRBJ1-1; D is uncertain. The CDR3 covers 15 residues. The V gene lost 2 bases and the J gene lost 1 base, with 11 bases spanning the gap. Germline V gene data show CDR1 as MNHNS and CDR2 as SASEGT. As DNA, the CDR3 is TGTGCCAGCAGTGAACTAAGGACCACGAACACTGAAGCTTTCTTT. This translates into CASSELRTTNTEAFF.

This clonotype was counted only a few times. This chain uses TRBV5-6 with TRBJ2-7, with 14 positions matching TRBD2. CDR1 and CDR2 from the germline V gene are SGHDT and YYEEEE. Trimming took 0 bases from V and 5 from J; bases not matched to a gene: 1. CDR3 length: 15 amino acids. CDR3 amino acids: CASSLGGLAGDEQYF. The CDR3 region has the DNA TGTGCCAGCAGCTTGGGGGGACTAGCGGGAGACGAGCAGTACTTC. Supplemented by reference TRBV5-6 and TRBJ2-7, the full variable domain reads DAGVTQSPTHLIKTRGQQVTLRCSPKSGHDTVSWYQQALGQGPQFIFQYYEEEERQRGNFPDRFSGHQFPNYSSELNVNALLLGDSALYLCASSLGGLAGDEQYFGPGTRLTVT.

This clonotype was detected only once. For the CDR3, the DNA is TGCAGTGCACCGTCCGGGACAGGGAGCGGCTACGAGCAGTACTTC. Encoded protein: CSAPSGTGSGYEQYF. The chain links TRBV20-1 to TRBJ2-7; 9 bases agree with TRBD1. The length of the CDR3 is 15 residues. V lost 6 bases to trimming and J lost 3 bases; unmatched junction nucleotides: 12. Per germline, CDR1 DFQATT and CDR2 SNEGSKA (reference sequence).

The chain has TRBV7-2 and TRBJ1-2; D perhaps matches TRBD1 (5 bases). The CDR3 has 14 amino acids. V was trimmed by 1 base and J by 4 bases, leaving 10 bases between them. CDR1 SGHTA and CDR2 FQGNSA come from the germline V gene. This CDR3 is CASSLVVGPYGYTF. In nucleotides, the CDR3 is TGTGCCAGCAGCTTAGTGGTGGGACCCTATGGCTACACCTTC.

The chain links TRBV12-3 or TRBV12-4 to TRBJ1-1; D call uncertain. The V and J ends lost 6 bases and 11 bases respectively, with 16 bases between them. The CDR3 has 12 amino acids. This chain's CDR3 is CASRHGRWSAFF. The CDR3 DNA follows: TGTGCCAGCAGGCACGGACGGTGGTCGGCTTTCTTT.

The gene calls are TRBV7-2 and TRBJ1-3; maybe TRBD1 (6 bases). Looked up from germline, CDR1 is SGHTA and CDR2 is FQGNSA. CDR3 size: 13 residues. Trimming left V 9 bases short and J 1 base short, with 10 bases between. The CDR3 nucleotides read TGTGCCAGTCGAGGGGGTTCTGGAAACACCATATATTTT. Residues: CASRGGSGNTIYF.

The rearrangement joins TRBV7-7 to TRBJ2-1, with 7 bases identical to TRBD2. V gave up 5 bases and J gave up 0 bases; unmatched junction bases: 4. Per germline, CDR1 SSHAT and CDR2 FNYEAQ (reference sequence). The CDR3 spans 15 residues. CDR3 DNA sequence: TGTGCCAGCAGCCCAAGCGGGGACTCCTACAATGAGCAGTTCTTC. Its protein product is CASSPSGDSYNEQFF.

The chain joins TRBV7-9 to TRBJ1-2; unclear D gene. Deletions cut 5 bases from V and 8 bases from J, with 15 bases between. The CDR3 loop spans 13 amino acids. CDR1 is SEHNR and CDR2 is FQNEAQ in the germline V gene (reference sequence). The CDR3: CASSPPAVDGYTF. DNA for the CDR3: TGTGCCAGCAGCCCCCCGGCGGTCGACGGCTACACCTTC.

The rearrangement joins TRBV20-1 to TRBJ1-6; 8 bases fit TRBD1. CDR1 DFQATT and CDR2 SNEGSKA come from the germline V gene (reference sequence). The CDR3 is 15 amino acids. Germline trimming cut 0 bases from V and 5 bases from J; bases unmatched to any gene: 3. CDR3 in amino acids: CSAREQDRDNSPLHF. The CDR3 nucleotides are TGCAGTGCTAGAGAGCAGGACAGGGATAATTCACCCCTCCACTTT.

This clonotype was counted only a few times. The CDR3 DNA reads TGCGCCAGCAGCTCGGGTTGGGACAGGGGGAGACGAGGCTACACCTTC. Amino acids: CASSSGWDRGRRGYTF. V usage is TRBV5-1 and J usage is TRBJ1-2, with TRBD1 identical over 11 bases. After removal of 3 bases from V and 8 bases from J, the junction contained 12 bases not matched to a gene. The germline V gene encodes CDR1 SGHRS and CDR2 YFSETQ. The CDR3 contains 16 residues.

This clonotype is a singleton in its sample. The chain combines TRBV5-5 with TRBJ2-6; D unclear. The V gene lost 5 bases and the J gene lost 1 base, with 10 bases spanning the gap. This CDR3 is 15 amino acids long. Germline V gene sequence: CDR1 SGHKS, CDR2 YYEKEE (reference sequence). CDR3 DNA sequence: TGTGCCAGCAGTTTTACCCTTTCTGGGGCCAACGTCCTGACTTTC. Its translation is CASSFTLSGANVLTF.

This clonotype was picked up many times. This sequence joins TRBV4-3 and TRBJ1-1; D is ambiguous. CDR3 length: 14 residues. V was pared by 4 bases and J by 4 bases, with 13 bases between. Germline CDR1 reads LGHNA; CDR2 reads YSLEER. In DNA, the CDR3 is TGCGCCAGCAGCCGCGAGACAATTGGCACTGAAGCTTTCTTT. It translates to CASSRETIGTEAFF.

This clonotype was observed a few times. The rearrangement uses TRBV5-1 and TRBJ2-1; the match to TRBD1 covers 8 bases. There are 16 residues in the CDR3. J was trimmed by 5 bases and V by 2 bases; bases with no gene match: 9. Germline CDR1 reads SGHRS; CDR2 reads YFSETQ. CDR3 region: CASSFLRTGSDNEQFF. CDR3 bases: TGCGCCAGCAGCTTTCTTCGGACAGGGTCTGACAATGAGCAGTTCTTC.